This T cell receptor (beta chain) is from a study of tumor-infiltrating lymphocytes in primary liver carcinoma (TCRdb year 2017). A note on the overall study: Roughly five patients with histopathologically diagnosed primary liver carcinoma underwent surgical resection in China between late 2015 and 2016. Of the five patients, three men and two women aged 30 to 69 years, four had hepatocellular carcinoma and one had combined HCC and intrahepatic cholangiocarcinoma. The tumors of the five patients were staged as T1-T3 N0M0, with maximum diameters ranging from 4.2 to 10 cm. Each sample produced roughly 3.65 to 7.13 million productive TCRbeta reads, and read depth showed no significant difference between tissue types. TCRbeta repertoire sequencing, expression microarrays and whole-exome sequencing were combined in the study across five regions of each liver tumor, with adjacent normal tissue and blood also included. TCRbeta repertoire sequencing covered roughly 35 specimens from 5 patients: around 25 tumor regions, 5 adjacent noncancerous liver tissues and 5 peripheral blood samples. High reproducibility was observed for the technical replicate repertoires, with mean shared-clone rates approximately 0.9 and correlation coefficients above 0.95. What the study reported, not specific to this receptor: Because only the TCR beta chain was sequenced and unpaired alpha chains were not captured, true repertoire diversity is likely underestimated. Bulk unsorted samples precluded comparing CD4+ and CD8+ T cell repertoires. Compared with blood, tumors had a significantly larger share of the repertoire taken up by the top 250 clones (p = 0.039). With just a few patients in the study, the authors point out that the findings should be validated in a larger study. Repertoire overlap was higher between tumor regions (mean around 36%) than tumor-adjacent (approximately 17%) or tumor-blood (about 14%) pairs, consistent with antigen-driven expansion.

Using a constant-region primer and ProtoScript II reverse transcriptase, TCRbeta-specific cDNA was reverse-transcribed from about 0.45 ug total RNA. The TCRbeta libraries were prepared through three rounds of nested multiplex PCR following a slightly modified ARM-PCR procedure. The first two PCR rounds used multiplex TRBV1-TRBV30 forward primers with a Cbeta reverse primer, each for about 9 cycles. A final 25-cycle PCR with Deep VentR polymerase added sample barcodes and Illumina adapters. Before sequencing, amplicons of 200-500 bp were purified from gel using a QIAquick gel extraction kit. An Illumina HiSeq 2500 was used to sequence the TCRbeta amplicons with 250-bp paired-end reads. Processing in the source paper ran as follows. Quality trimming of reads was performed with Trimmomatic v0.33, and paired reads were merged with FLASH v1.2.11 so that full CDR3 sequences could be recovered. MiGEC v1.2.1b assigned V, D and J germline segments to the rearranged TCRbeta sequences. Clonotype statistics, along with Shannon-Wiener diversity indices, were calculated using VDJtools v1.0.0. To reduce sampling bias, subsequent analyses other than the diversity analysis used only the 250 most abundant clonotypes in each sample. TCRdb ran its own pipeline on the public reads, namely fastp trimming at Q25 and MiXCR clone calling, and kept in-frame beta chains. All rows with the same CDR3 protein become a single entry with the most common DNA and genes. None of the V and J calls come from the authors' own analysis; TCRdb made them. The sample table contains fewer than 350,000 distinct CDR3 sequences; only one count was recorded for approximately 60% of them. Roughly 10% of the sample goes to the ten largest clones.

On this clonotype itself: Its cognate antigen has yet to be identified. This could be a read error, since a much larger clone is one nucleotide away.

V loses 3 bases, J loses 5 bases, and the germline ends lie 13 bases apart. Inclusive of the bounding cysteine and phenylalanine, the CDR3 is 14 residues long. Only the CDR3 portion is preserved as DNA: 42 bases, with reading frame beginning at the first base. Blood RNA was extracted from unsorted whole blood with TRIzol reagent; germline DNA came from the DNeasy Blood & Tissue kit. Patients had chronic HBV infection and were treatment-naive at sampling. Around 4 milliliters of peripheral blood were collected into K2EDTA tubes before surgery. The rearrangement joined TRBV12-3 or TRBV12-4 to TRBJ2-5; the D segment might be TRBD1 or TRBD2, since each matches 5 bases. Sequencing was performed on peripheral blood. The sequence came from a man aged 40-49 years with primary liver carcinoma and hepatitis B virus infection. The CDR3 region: CASSFFWGKETQYF. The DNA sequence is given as TGTGCCAGCAGTTTTTTTTGGGGGAAGGAGACCCAGTACTTC.